This T cell receptor (beta chain) appears in the sequencing data of a study of identical twins. Study results and caveats: Sharing of beta out-of-frame sequences by twins showed a weaker excess.

After template switching added a universal primer site, the resulting cDNA carried unique molecular identifiers. TCRdb ran MiXCR on the 5' RACE reads and lists one entry per CDR3 protein. The profile covers under 300,000 distinct CDR3 sequences, with 11% to 15% appearing a single time and approximately 9.3% taken by the ten largest. This clonotype showed up just a few times. Its target is unknown. V was trimmed by 6 bases and J by 3 bases, leaving 13 bases between them. The CDR3 covers 13 residues. Germline V gene data show CDR1 as DFQATT and CDR2 as SNEGSKA (reference sequence). The chain carries TRBV20-1 and TRBJ2-3, with a possible D match to TRBD2 (6 bases). Sequencing used memory (CD45RO+) T cells sorted from blood. This TCR derives from a woman under 30 in good health. As DNA, the CDR3 is TGCAGTGCCCAGCGGGTGGGGACAGATACGCAGTATTTT. As protein: CSAQRVGTDTQYF.